One T cell receptor beta chain is described in this entry. Its antigen remains unknown. The data belong to a study of graft-versus-host responses after intestinal transplantation. Study summary: Recipients got multivisceral, liver-intestinal, or isolated intestinal transplants. General study points: Within the allografts of patients who had graft-donor T cell macrochimerism, graft-versus-host to host-versus-graft clonal ratios were high.

CDR1 is SGHNT and CDR2 is YYREEE in the germline V gene (reference sequence). The ends lost 0 bases at V and 0 bases at J; junction bases unmatched: 5. The CDR3 totals 16 residues. Only in-frame clones appear in the TCRdb table, and some are missing; sequencing was by immunoSEQ multiplex PCR. The table has more than 95,000 clones, 75% to 95% seen once. This clonotype originated in a human donor who received an intestinal transplant. Source: unstimulated CD4+ T cells sorted from spleen or lymph node cells, taken before intestinal transplant. J is TRBJ1-1 and V is TRBV5-4; 7 bases agree with TRBD1. DNA for the CDR3: TGTGCCAGCAGCTTGGCCGGGACAGCATTGAACACTGAAGCTTTCTTT. It is translated as CASSLAGTALNTEAFF. Looking up the rest from reference TRBV5-4 and TRBJ1-1 gives the full variable domain: ETGVTQSPTHLIKTRGQQVTLRCSSQSGHNTVSWYQQALGQGPQFIFQYYREEENGRGNFPPRFSGLQFPNYSSELNVNALELDDSALYLCASSLAGTALNTEAFFGQGTRLTVV.